The 5 T cell receptor beta chains below come from one sample, sequenced in a study of T cell responses to AZD1222 COVID-19 vaccine. Assay used: immunoSEQ multiplex PCR; TCRdb lists only in-frame clones, some missing. Altogether about 160,000 clones are present, 88% being singletons, with the ten largest covering 4.3%. Specimen: peripheral blood, collected 28 days after the second AZD1222 dose. The receptors were sampled from an adult who received the AZD1222 COVID-19 vaccine.

In this sample, this clone turned up once. J is TRBJ1-1 and V is TRBV6-2 or TRBV6-3, with 9 bases that match TRBD1. Germline V CDR1 and CDR2: MNHEY, SVGEGT. J lost 10 bases, V lost 5 bases, and 14 bases had no gene match. There are 15 residues in the CDR3. The CDR3 bases are TGTGCCAGCAGTGACCCCGGGACAGGGAATTTTGCAGCTTTCTTT. Protein product: CASSDPGTGNFAAFF.

The genes are TRBV20-1 and TRBJ1-1; D gene unclear. This CDR3 comprises 11 residues. Germline CDR1 and CDR2: DFQATT and SNEGSKA (reference sequence). Trimming left V 0 bases short and J 11 bases short, with 10 bases between. The CDR3 nucleotides read TGCAGTGCTAGAGACTTCCGGGATGCTTTCTTT. It encodes CSARDFRDAFF.

The chain couples TRBV24-1 to TRBJ1-3, with D possibly TRBD1 on 6 matching bases. The CDR3 contains 15 residues. Germline loops: CDR1 KGHDR, CDR2 SFDVKD. Trimming cost V 7 bases and J 0 bases, with 12 bases left between them. CDR3 loop: CATRGDICSGNTIYF. The CDR3 DNA follows: TGTGCCACCAGGGGGGACATTTGCTCTGGAAACACCATATATTTT.

The chain links TRBV28 to TRBJ1-4; 8 nucleotides agree with TRBD1. The junction had 3 bases not matched to a gene; V was cut back by 3 bases and J by 6 bases. The CDR3 loop spans 14 amino acids. Germline V gene data show CDR1 as MDHEN and CDR2 as SYDVKM. Here the CDR3 DNA reads TGTGCCAGCAGTTTCACAGGGGGGGATGAAAAACTGTTTTTT. This gives the protein CASSFTGGDEKLFF.

The genes are TRBV19 and TRBJ1-1, with D tentatively TRBD1 (6 bases). Trimming took 6 bases from V and 5 from J, leaving 34 bases between them. Germline values: CDR1 LNHDA, CDR2 SQIVND (reference sequence). The CDR3 has 20 residues. CDR3 bases: TGTGCCAGTAGCATTAATTCAGGTTGGCTCTATGGGACACTAGAGACTGAAGCTTTCTTT. Encoded protein: CASSINSGWLYGTLETEAFF.